This T cell receptor beta chain was sequenced in a study of CD8+CD57+ T cells in acquired aplastic anemia. Profiles of TCR beta VDJ and CDR3 were generated from a genomic DNA template. TCRdb fed the reads into MiXCR, producing one record per CDR3 protein. The data contain fewer than 70,000 distinct CDR3 sequences, 45% to 55% of them seen just once; the ten biggest clones take up 6.5% to 9.5%. Trimming took 4 bases from V and 8 from J, leaving 9 bases between them. Germline CDR1 is SNHLY and CDR2 is FYNNEI. The CDR3 sequence is 12 residues long. Source material: sorted CD4+, CD8+, or CD8+CD57+ T cells (not recorded which) from PBMCs. The source of this sequence is a human donor in good health, serving as a control. The gene calls are TRBV2 and TRBJ1-3; weak D call: TRBD1 (5 bases). CDR3 protein: CASSVGGHTIYF. DNA for the CDR3: TGTGCCAGCAGTGTGGGGGGACACACCATATATTTT. Full variable domain (outside the CDR3, taken from reference TRBV2 and TRBJ1-3): EPEVTQTPSHQVTQMGQEVILRCVPISNHLYFYWYRQILGQKVEFLVSFYNNEISEKSEIFDDQFSVERPDGSNFTLKIRSTKLEDSAMYFCASSVGGHTIYFGEGSWLTVV.